The 18 T cell receptor beta chains below were found in one sample sequenced in a study of blood T cell repertoires in COVID-19. Assay: immunoSEQ multiplex PCR; the TCRdb copy retains only in-frame clones and omits some. The table records about 190,000 clones, about 84% of them present only once. Sequencing input: peripheral blood. The receptors were gathered from a woman in her thirties with acute or convalescent COVID-19.

CDR3 protein: CASRPMTALNTEAFF. For the CDR3, the DNA is TGTGCCAGCAGGCCGATGACAGCTCTGAACACTGAAGCTTTCTTT. This rearrangement joins TRBV28 to TRBJ1-1, with a possible D match to TRBD1 (5 bases). This CDR3 comprises 15 residues. V dropped 6 bases and J dropped 0 bases, with 14 bases sitting between them. Looked up from germline, CDR1 is MDHEN and CDR2 is SYDVKM.

The chain uses TRBV7-7 and TRBJ1-1; D perhaps matches TRBD1 (6 bases). The germline gives CDR1 SSHAT, CDR2 FNYEAQ (reference sequence). The CDR3 covers 13 residues. V shed 5 bases and J shed 2 bases, with 9 bases lying between them. The DNA for the CDR3 is TGTGCCAGCAGCCAGGACAGTAACACTGAAGCTTTCTTT. Amino acids: CASSQDSNTEAFF.

The V gene is TRBV20-1, the J gene TRBJ1-2; no definite D call. Trimming took off 1 base at V and 4 bases at J, with 4 bases between the two ends. Germline CDR1 reads DFQATT; CDR2 reads SNEGSKA (reference sequence). The CDR3 spans 11 residues. This chain's CDR3 is CSARVSYGYTF. The CDR3 nucleotides read TGCAGTGCTAGAGTGAGCTATGGCTACACCTTC.

The chain combines TRBV5-4 with TRBJ2-1; 9 bases are shared with TRBD2. V shed 7 bases, J shed 8 bases, and the junction held 7 bases outside the gene matches. Germline V gives CDR1 SGHNT, CDR2 YYREEE (reference sequence). The CDR3 runs 13 residues. CDR3 sequence (DNA): TGTGCCAGCGGCGGGAGGGCCGTCGATGAGCAGTTCTTC. The encoded protein is CASGGRAVDEQFF.

V usage is TRBV27 and J usage is TRBJ2-1, with D perhaps TRBD2 (5 bases). The CDR3 loop spans 15 amino acids. V lost 5 bases and J lost 1, with 12 bases in between. The germline CDR1 and CDR2 sequences are MNHEY and SMNVEV (reference sequence). The CDR3 is CASSVSSPSYNEQFF. The CDR3 DNA reads as TGTGCCAGCAGTGTTTCTAGCCCATCCTACAATGAGCAGTTCTTC.

The chain carries TRBV7-9 and TRBJ1-5, with 10 bases identical to TRBD1. V gave up 2 bases and J gave up 2 bases; unmatched junction bases: 12. Germline V CDR1 and CDR2: SEHNR, FQNEAQ (reference sequence). This CDR3 is 19 amino acids long. CDR3 DNA sequence: TGTGCCAGCAGCTTAATGGTCCCCGGGACAGGGGCCGGCAATCAGCCCCAGCATTTT. Its translation is CASSLMVPGTGAGNQPQHF.

This clone has more than one count but fewer than ten. The chain uses TRBV5-4 and TRBJ2-1; 9 bases line up with TRBD2. The CDR3 totals 16 residues. V lost 5 bases, J lost 6 bases, and 12 bases stayed unmatched. In germline, CDR1 is SGHNT, CDR2 YYREEE (reference sequence). The CDR3 DNA follows: TGTGCCAGCAGTCCCATCGGGACTAGCATTTTCAATGAGCAGTTCTTC. This gives the protein CASSPIGTSIFNEQFF.

The rearrangement links TRBV28 to TRBJ2-5, with TRBD2 as a possible D gene (7 bases). CDR1 and CDR2 (germline): MDHEN, SYDVKM. Trimming removed 2 bases from V and 1 base from J, with 17 bases in between. CDR3 size: 17 residues. DNA of the CDR3: TGTGCCAGCAGTTTAGGGGGGGCAGCCAGGCTCCAAGAGACCCAGTACTTC. This encodes CASSLGGAARLQETQYF.

The chain has TRBV28 and TRBJ1-1, with 10 bases aligning to TRBD1. The CDR3 loop spans 13 amino acids. Per germline, CDR1 MDHEN and CDR2 SYDVKM. V was pared by 11 bases and J by 1 base, with 4 bases of the junction left unmatched. The CDR3 reads CAGWDRGNTEAFF. For the CDR3, the DNA is TGTGCCGGCTGGGACAGGGGGAACACTGAAGCTTTCTTT.

The chain couples TRBV2 to TRBJ1-2, with 7 bases fitting TRBD1. The CDR3 covers 15 residues. Looked up from germline, CDR1 is SNHLY and CDR2 is FYNNEI. V was pared by 5 bases and J by 4 bases, with 10 bases of the junction left unmatched. CDR3 nucleotides: TGTGCCAGCAGTTGGATGACAGGGCAAGGCTATGGCTACACCTTC. Its translation is CASSWMTGQGYGYTF.

The gene calls are TRBV15 and TRBJ1-1; perhaps TRBD1 as D (5 bases). Trimming removed 0 bases at V and 4 bases at J, with 12 bases between. The CDR3 runs 15 residues. The V gene's germline CDR1 is LNHNV and CDR2 YYDKDF (reference sequence). In nucleotides, the CDR3 is TGTGCCACCAGCAGAGATCGGGGGATGGGCACTGAAGCTTTCTTT. Protein product: CATSRDRGMGTEAFF.

This chain uses TRBV6-5 with TRBJ1-3; D is unclear. Per germline, CDR1 MNHEY and CDR2 SVGAGI. The CDR3 totals 15 residues. The V gene lost 7 bases and the J gene lost 4 bases, with 17 bases spanning the gap. The CDR3 nucleotides read TGTGCCAGCATTCGAAGATGGGAGCCAGGAAACACCATATATTTT. Translation gives CASIRRWEPGNTIYF.

The V and J genes are TRBV2 and TRBJ2-3; D perhaps matches TRBD1 (5 bases). The CDR3 contains 16 residues. Deletions cut 3 bases from V and 6 bases from J, with 19 bases between. Germline-derived CDR1 and CDR2 are SNHLY and FYNNEI. The CDR3 region has the DNA TGTGCCAGCAGTGAGGGTAGAGGACACGTTGAGGATACGCAGTATTTT. This gives the protein CASSEGRGHVEDTQYF.

V and J are TRBV5-6 and TRBJ2-5; the match to TRBD1 covers 9 bases. V shed 0 bases and J 2 bases; nucleotides not matched to a gene: 8. CDR3 length: 17 amino acids. CDR1 SGHDT and CDR2 YYEEEE come from the germline V gene. The CDR3 sequence: CASSLDRGRFSQETQYF. As DNA, the CDR3 is TGTGCCAGCAGCTTGGACAGGGGGCGGTTTTCTCAAGAGACCCAGTACTTC.

The chain recombines TRBV6-2 or TRBV6-3 with TRBJ2-5, with D hard to call. There are 12 residues in the CDR3. With 5 bases removed from V and 7 bases from J, the gap between germline ends came to 11 bases. Germline V CDR1 and CDR2: MNHEY, SVGEGT. CDR3 DNA: TGTGCCAGCAGTCAACTAATGGGGACCCAGTACTTC. Translating gives CASSQLMGTQYF.

This clone was detected once. The chain employs TRBV15 and TRBJ2-2; 9 bases are shared with TRBD2. CDR1 is LNHNV and CDR2 is YYDKDF in the germline V gene (reference sequence). The V and J ends lost 6 bases and 3 bases, in that order; junction bases with no gene match: 14. This CDR3 comprises 18 residues. The CDR3, as DNA: TGTGCCACCAGAGAGATCCAGAGCGGGAGGTTCGACACCGGGGAGCTGTTTTTT. The encoded protein is CATREIQSGRFDTGELFF.

This rearrangement joins TRBV29-1 to TRBJ1-2; D is ambiguous. The CDR3 loop spans 11 amino acids. Between the trimmed V and J ends, which lost 7 bases and 0 bases, there was a span of 6 bases. Germline lookup yields CDR1 SQVTM and CDR2 ANQGSEA. The chain's CDR3 is CSGGANYGYTF. The CDR3, as DNA: TGCAGCGGCGGAGCTAACTATGGCTACACCTTC.

J is TRBJ2-7 and V is TRBV28; D ambiguous. V lost 3 bases and J lost 2, with 5 bases in between. CDR3 length: 12 residues. Germline values: CDR1 MDHEN, CDR2 SYDVKM. Here the CDR3 reads CASSLTPYEQYF. CDR3 coding DNA: TGTGCCAGCAGTTTGACACCCTACGAGCAGTACTTC.